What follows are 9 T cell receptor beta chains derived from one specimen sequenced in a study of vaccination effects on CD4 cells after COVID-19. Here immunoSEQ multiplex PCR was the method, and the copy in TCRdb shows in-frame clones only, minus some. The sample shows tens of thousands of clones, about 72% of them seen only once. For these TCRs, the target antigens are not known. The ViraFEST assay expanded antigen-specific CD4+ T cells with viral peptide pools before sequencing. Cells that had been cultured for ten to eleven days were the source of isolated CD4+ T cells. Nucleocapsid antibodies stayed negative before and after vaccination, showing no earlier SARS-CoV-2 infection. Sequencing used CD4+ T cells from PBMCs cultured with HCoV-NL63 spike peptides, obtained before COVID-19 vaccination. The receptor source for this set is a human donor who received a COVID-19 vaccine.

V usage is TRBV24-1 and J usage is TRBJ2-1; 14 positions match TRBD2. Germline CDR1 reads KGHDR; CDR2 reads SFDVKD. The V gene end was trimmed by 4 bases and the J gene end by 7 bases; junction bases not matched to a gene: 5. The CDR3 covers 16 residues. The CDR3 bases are TGTGCCACCAGTGACTACGGGACTAGCGGGGGTAATGAGCAGTTCTTC. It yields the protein CATSDYGTSGGNEQFF.

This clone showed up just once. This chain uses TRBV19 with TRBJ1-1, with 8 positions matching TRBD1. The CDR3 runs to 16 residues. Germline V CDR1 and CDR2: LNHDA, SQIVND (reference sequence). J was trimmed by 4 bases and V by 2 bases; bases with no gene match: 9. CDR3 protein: CASSIRLQGAGTEAFF. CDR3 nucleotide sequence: TGTGCCAGTAGTATAAGGTTGCAGGGGGCAGGCACTGAAGCTTTCTTT.

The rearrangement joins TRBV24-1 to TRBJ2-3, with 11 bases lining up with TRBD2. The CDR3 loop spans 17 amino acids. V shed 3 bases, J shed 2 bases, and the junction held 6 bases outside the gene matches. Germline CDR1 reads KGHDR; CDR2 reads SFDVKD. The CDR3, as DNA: TGTGCCACCAGTGATACCGGTAGCGGGGGGGCCACAGATACGCAGTATTTT. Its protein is CATSDTGSGGATDTQYF.

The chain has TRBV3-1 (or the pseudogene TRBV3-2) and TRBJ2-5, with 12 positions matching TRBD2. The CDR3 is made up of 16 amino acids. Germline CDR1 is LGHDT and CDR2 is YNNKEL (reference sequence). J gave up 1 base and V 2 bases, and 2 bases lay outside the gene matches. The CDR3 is CASSQSSGGVQETQYF. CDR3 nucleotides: TGTGCCAGCAGCCAATCTAGCGGGGGGGTCCAAGAGACCCAGTACTTC.

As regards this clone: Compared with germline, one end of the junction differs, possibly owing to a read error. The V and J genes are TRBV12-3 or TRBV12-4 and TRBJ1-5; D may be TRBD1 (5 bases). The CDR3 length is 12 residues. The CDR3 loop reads CASSQGYQPQHF. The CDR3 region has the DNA TGTGCCAGCAGTCAGGGATATCAACCCCAGCATTTT.

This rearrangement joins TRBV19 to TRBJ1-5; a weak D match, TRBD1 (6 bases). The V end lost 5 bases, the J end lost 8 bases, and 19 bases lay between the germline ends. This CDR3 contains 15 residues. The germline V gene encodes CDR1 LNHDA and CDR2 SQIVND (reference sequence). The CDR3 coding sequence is TGTGCCAGTAGTTCGGGACACGGAAACTGGGAGCCCCAGCATTTT. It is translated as CASSSGHGNWEPQHF.

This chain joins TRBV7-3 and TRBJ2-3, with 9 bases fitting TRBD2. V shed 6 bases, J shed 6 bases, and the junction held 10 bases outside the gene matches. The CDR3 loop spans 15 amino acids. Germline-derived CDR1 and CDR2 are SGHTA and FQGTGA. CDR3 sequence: CASSPPSGVTDTQYF. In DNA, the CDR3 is TGTGCCAGCAGTCCCCCTAGCGGGGTGACGGATACGCAGTATTTT.

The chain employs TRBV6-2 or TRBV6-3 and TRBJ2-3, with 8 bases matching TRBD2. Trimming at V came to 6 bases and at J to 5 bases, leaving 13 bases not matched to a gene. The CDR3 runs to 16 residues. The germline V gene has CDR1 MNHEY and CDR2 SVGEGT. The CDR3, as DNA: TGTGCCAGCAGCCCGCACGGGGGGGGCCGTAAAGATACGCAGTATTTT. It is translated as CASSPHGGGRKDTQYF.

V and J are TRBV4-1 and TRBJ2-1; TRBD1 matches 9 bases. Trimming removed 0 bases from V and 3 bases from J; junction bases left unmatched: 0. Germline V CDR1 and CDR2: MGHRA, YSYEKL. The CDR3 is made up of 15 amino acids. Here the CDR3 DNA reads TGCGCCAGCAGCCAAGAGGGACAGGGCTACAATGAGCAGTTCTTC. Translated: CASSQEGQGYNEQFF.